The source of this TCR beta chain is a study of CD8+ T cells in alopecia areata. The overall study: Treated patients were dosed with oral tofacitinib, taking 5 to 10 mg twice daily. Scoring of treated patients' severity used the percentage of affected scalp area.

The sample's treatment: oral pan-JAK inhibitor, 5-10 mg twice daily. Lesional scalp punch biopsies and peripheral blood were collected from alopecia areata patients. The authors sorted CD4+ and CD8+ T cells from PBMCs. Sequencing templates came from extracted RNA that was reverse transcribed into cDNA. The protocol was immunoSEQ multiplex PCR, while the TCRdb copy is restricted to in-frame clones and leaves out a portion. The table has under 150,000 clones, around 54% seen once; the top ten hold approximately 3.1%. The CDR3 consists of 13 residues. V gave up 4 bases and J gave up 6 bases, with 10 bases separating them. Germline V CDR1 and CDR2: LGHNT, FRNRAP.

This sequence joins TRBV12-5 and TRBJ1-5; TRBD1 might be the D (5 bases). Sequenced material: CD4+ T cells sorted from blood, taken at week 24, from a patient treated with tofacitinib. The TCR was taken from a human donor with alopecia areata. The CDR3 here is CASGSKGSQPQHF. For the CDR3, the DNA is TGTGCTAGTGGTTCCAAGGGGAGTCAGCCCCAGCATTTT.